A selection of T cell receptor beta chains follows, all from one sample in a study of cytotoxic CD8 clonotypes in ibrutinib-treated CLL. The data were produced by immunoSEQ multiplex PCR, yet TCRdb's version contains in-frame clones alone and is incomplete. Found here are roughly 23,000 clones, 74% of them singletons; the top ten hold about a quarter. The specimen was PBMCs, collected before ibrutinib treatment. The receptors originated from a human donor with chronic lymphocytic leukemia. Each CDR3 is given with its conserved first and last residue. D genes are given only for firm matches. The listing skips clone size in some rows; elsewhere it reads once, few, many or a size class.

>NA|NA|TRBV7-9|TRBJ1-1
TGTGCCAGCAGCTTTAGGCTTGAAGCTTTCTTT
CASSFRLEAFF
>NA|TRBD1|TRBV7-2|TRBJ2-7
TGTGCCAGCAGCTTTGGGACAGAAGTCGTCTACGAGCAGTACTTC
CASSFGTEVVYEQYF
>NA|NA|TRBV30|TRBJ1-3
TGTGCCTGGAGTGCTGGCCAGGGGTCCTACTCTGGAAACACCATATATTTT
CAWSAGQGSYSGNTIYF
>NA|TRBD1|TRBV2|TRBJ1-2
TGTGCCAGCAGCCCGAGAGGAGGACAGGGAGTAAATGGCTACACCTTC
CASSPRGGQGVNGYTF
>few|NA|TRBV5-4|TRBJ2-7
TGTGCCAGCAGCTCTGACAGGCTCTACGAGCAGTACTTC
CASSSDRLYEQYF
>NA|TRBD2|TRBV13|TRBJ2-7
TGTGCCAGCAGCTCCGGGACTAGGAGCTTCGAGCAGTACTTC
CASSSGTRSFEQYF
>once|TRBD1|TRBV13|TRBJ1-4
TGTGCCAGCAGCCAGACAGGGACTAATGAAAAACTGTTTTTT
CASSQTGTNEKLFF
>NA|TRBD1|TRBV6-4|TRBJ2-1
TGTGCCAGCAGTGACTCATGGACAGGTGACTACAATGAGCAGTTCTTC
CASSDSWTGDYNEQFF
>NA|TRBD2|TRBV19|TRBJ2-5
TGTGCCAGTAGTAGGAGACTAGCGGGATTGGGTCAAGAGACCCAGTACTTC
CASSRRLAGLGQETQYF
>NA|NA|TRBV5-1|TRBJ2-1
TGCGCCACTAAGGACTCATACAATGAGCAGTTCTTC
CATKDSYNEQFF
>NA|NA|TRBV11-2|TRBJ2-4
TGTGCCAGCAGCCATCTCGCGCTCATAGCCAAAAACATTCAGTACTTC
CASSHLALIAKNIQYF
>few|NA|TRBV4-2|TRBJ2-6
TGTGCCAGCAGCCGAGACAGCGGCTCTGGGGCCAACGTCCTGACTTTC
CASSRDSGSGANVLTF
>NA|NA|TRBV7-2|TRBJ2-2
TGTGCCAGCAGCCCCCATAGGGACCGCGCGAACACCGGGGAGCTGTTTTTT
CASSPHRDRANTGELFF
>NA|NA|TRBV7-3|TRBJ2-5
TGTGCCAGCAGCTTAGTGCCAGACATGAAGACCCAGTACTTC
CASSLVPDMKTQYF
>few|TRBD2|TRBV27|TRBJ2-1
TGTGCCAGCAGTTTGGGACTAGCGGGAGGCCCCCGAATGATGCAGTTCTTC
CASSLGLAGGPRMMQFF
>once|NA|TRBV19|TRBJ1-5
TGTGCCAGCCAGTCAGGGTACGGCAATCAGCCCCAGCATTTT
CASQSGYGNQPQHF
>NA|NA|TRBV4-2|TRBJ2-3
TGTGCCAGCAGCCAAGATTCCAGCACAGATACGCAGTATTTT
CASSQDSSTDTQYF
>few|NA|TRBV4-2|TRBJ2-6
TGTGCCAGCAGCCAAGATCAGAGCTCTGGGGCCAACGTCCTGACTTTC
CASSQDQSSGANVLTF
>NA|NA|TRBV7-2|TRBJ2-1
TGTGCCAGCAGCTTAGCGGCTAGCGTAAAGGATGAGCAGTTCTTC
CASSLAASVKDEQFF
>NA|TRBD1|TRBV5-1|TRBJ2-7
TGCGCCAGCAGCTCCGGGACAGGGGGCTACGAGCAGTACTTC
CASSSGTGGYEQYF
>NA|TRBD2|TRBV7-6|TRBJ2-5
TGTGCCAGCAGCTGGACTAGCGGGAGACGAGAGACCCAGTACTTC
CASSWTSGRRETQYF
>NA|NA|TRBV4-2|TRBJ2-1
TGTGCCAGCAGCCAAGACCAAGGAGGTCTAGGTGAGGGATACAATGAGCAGTTCTTC
CASSQDQGGLGEGYNEQFF
>NA|NA|TRBV27|TRBJ2-4
TGTGCCAGCAAGTCACCGGCAAGCAAAAACATTCAGTACTTC
CASKSPASKNIQYF
>NA|NA|TRBV5-4|TRBJ2-3
TGTGCCAGCAGCTCCACAGGGTACGGCACAGATACGCAGTATTTT
CASSSTGYGTDTQYF
>NA|TRBD1|TRBV9|TRBJ2-7
TGTGCCAGCAGCTCTAGTGTGACAGGGGGCATCGAGCAGTACTTC
CASSSSVTGGIEQYF
>NA|NA|TRBV5-1|TRBJ1-2
TGCGCCAGCAGCTGGGCGGGGTGGGACTATGGCTACACCTTC
CASSWAGWDYGYTF
>NA|NA|TRBV30|TRBJ2-7
TGTGCCTGGACTGGAGGAGGGGGCTACGAGCAGTACTTC
CAWTGGGGYEQYF
>NA|NA|TRBV9|TRBJ2-2
TGTGCCAGCAGCGTAGGGGGGACAATAGTCGACACCGGGGAGCTGTTTTTT
CASSVGGTIVDTGELFF
>few|TRBD1|TRBV27|TRBJ2-7
TGTGCCAGCAGCAATAGGGAAACAGGGGGCTGGTACGAGCAGTACTTC
CASSNRETGGWYEQYF
>NA|TRBD1|TRBV5-1|TRBJ1-1
TGCGCCAGCAGCTCCGGGAGGGGGCTGTACACTGAAGCTTTCTTT
CASSSGRGLYTEAFF
>NA|NA|TRBV28|TRBJ2-1
TGTGCCAGCAGCCTCGCGGAGCGGGCCTACAATGAGCAGTTCTTC
CASSLAERAYNEQFF
>few|TRBD2|TRBV11-2|TRBJ2-7
TGTGCCAGCAGCTTAATACTAGCGGGAAATCCTGTAGGTCTCGAGCAGTACTTC
CASSLILAGNPVGLEQYF
>medium-sized|TRBD1|TRBV27|TRBJ1-2
TGTGCCAGCAGTCCCCTACTCGGACAGGGCTATGGCTACACCTTC
CASSPLLGQGYGYTF
>NA|TRBD1|TRBV4-1|TRBJ2-5
TGCGCCAGCAGCCACGGACCGGACAGGGGGACGGAGACCCAGTACTTC
CASSHGPDRGTETQYF
>few|NA|TRBV7-9|TRBJ2-7
TGTGCCAGCAGCTTATTCCCCACCGACGAGCAGTACTTC
CASSLFPTDEQYF
>few|NA|TRBV4-1|TRBJ1-5
TGCGCCAGCAGCCCCCCCCATAGCAATCAGCCCCAGCATTTT
CASSPPHSNQPQHF
>few|TRBD2|TRBV4-2|TRBJ2-7
TGTGCCAGCAGCCAAGATACTAGCGGGACTGGAGAGCAGTACTTC
CASSQDTSGTGEQYF
>NA|NA|TRBV2|TRBJ1-2
TGTGCCAGCAGGCGCGGTTGGCAGAATTATGGCTACACCTTC
CASRRGWQNYGYTF
>once|NA|TRBV18|TRBJ1-4
TGTGCCAGCTCACGGGGGGAGGACGAAAAACTGTTTTTT
CASSRGEDEKLFF
>NA|TRBD1|TRBV29-1|TRBJ1-1
TGCAGCGTTGAATTGACAGGGAGAACTGAAGCTTTCTTT
CSVELTGRTEAFF
>NA|NA|TRBV5-1|TRBJ2-1
TGCGCCAGCAGCTTGAATACGGGAGTTCGTAACAATGAGCAGTTCTTC
CASSLNTGVRNNEQFF
>NA|NA|TRBV7-9|TRBJ1-4
TGTGCCAGCAGCTTGGGGGTCGGGTCTAATGAAAAACTGTTTTTT
CASSLGVGSNEKLFF
>few|NA|TRBV6-1|TRBJ1-4
TGTGCCAGCAGTGAAAACAACTACCTAGGTCCCAATGAAAAACTGTTTTTT
CASSENNYLGPNEKLFF
>once|NA|TRBV10-3|TRBJ1-2
TGTGCCATCAGTGGGACAGACTATGGCTACACCTTC
CAISGTDYGYTF
>NA|NA|TRBV20-1|TRBJ2-3
TGCAGTGCTAGAGATCTGGATACGCAGTATTTT
CSARDLDTQYF
>NA|TRBD1|TRBV27|TRBJ2-5
TGTGCCAGCAGTCACACAGGGGCGAGGGAGACCCAGTACTTC
CASSHTGARETQYF
>NA|NA|TRBV7-2|TRBJ2-7
TGTGCCAGCAGCCAAGAAGCCTCTCCATCCTACGAGCAGTACTTC
CASSQEASPSYEQYF
>NA|TRBD2|TRBV5-5|TRBJ2-7
TGTGCCAGCAGCTTGTCTCCCCGGGGGGGGGCAGCGGAGTTTGGATTCGAGCAGTACTTC
CASSLSPRGGAAEFGFEQYF
>NA|NA|TRBV19|TRBJ2-7
TGTGCCAGTAGTATTGTTGGGGCAGGTTCCTACGAGCAGTACTTC
CASSIVGAGSYEQYF
>NA|TRBD2|TRBV4-3|TRBJ2-1
TGCGCCAGCAGCCAAGATATAGCGGGAACCGACAATGAGCAGTTCTTC
CASSQDIAGTDNEQFF
>few|NA|TRBV6-1|TRBJ2-3
TGTGCCAGCCGGTTCGCAGATACGCAGTATTTT
CASRFADTQYF
>NA|NA|TRBV6-6|TRBJ2-7
TGTGCCAGCAAAAAACCCGGGGCCAAGGACAGAGAGCAGTACTTC
CASKKPGAKDREQYF
>NA|NA|TRBV18|TRBJ2-3
TGTGCCAGCTCACCTCAGAAGGCTACGCAGTATTTT
CASSPQKATQYF
>few|NA|TRBV4-2|TRBJ1-1
TGTGCCAGCAGCCCTGGGCCCCGGGCCGATGAAGCTTTCTTT
CASSPGPRADEAFF
>once|TRBD2|TRBV11-3|TRBJ2-1
TGTGCCAGCAGCTTAGATCGATTAGCGGGAGTTACTGAGCAGTTCTTC
CASSLDRLAGVTEQFF
>medium-sized|NA|TRBV28|TRBJ2-5
TGTGCCAGCACAGGCCAAGAGACCCAGTACTTC
CASTGQETQYF
>NA|NA|TRBV5-1|TRBJ2-2
TGCGCCAGCAGCTTGGTTCCATCGCAGGAACACCGGGGAGCTGTTTTT
CASSLVPSQEHRGAVF
>NA|TRBD1|TRBV27|TRBJ2-3
TGTGCCAGCAATTATCAGGGGGCAGGAGATACGCAGTATTTT
CASNYQGAGDTQYF